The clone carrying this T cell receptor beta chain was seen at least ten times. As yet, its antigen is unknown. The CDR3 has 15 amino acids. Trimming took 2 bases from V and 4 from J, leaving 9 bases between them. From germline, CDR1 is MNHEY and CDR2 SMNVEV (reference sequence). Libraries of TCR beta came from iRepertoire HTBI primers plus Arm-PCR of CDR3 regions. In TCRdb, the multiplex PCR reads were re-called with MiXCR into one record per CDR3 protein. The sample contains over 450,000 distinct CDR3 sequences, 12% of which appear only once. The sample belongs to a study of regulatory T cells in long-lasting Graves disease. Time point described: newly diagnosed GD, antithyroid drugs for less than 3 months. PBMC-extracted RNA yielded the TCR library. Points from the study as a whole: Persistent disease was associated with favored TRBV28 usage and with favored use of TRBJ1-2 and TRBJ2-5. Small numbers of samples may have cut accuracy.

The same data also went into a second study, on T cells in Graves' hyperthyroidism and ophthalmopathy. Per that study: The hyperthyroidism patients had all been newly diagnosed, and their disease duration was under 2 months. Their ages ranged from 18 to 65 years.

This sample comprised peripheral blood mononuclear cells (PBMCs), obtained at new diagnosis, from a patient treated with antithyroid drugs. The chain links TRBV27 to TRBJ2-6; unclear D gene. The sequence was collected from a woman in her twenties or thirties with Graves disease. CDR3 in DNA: TGTGCCAGCAGTTTAAGGGTTATGGGGGCCAACGTCCTGACTTTC. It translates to CASSLRVMGANVLTF.